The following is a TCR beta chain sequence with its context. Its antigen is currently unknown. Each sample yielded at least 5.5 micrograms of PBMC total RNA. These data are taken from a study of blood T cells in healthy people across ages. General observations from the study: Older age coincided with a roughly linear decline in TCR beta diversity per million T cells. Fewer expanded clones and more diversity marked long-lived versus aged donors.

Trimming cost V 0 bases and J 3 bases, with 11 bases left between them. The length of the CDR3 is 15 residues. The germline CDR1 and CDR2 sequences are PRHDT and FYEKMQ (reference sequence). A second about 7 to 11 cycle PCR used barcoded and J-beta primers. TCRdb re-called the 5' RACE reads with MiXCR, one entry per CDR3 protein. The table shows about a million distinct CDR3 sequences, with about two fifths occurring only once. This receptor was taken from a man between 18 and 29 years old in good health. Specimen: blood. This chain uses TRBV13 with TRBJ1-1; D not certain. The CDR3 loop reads CASSLGEGADTEAFF. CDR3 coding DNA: TGTGCCAGCAGCTTAGGTGAGGGTGCGGACACTGAAGCTTTCTTT.